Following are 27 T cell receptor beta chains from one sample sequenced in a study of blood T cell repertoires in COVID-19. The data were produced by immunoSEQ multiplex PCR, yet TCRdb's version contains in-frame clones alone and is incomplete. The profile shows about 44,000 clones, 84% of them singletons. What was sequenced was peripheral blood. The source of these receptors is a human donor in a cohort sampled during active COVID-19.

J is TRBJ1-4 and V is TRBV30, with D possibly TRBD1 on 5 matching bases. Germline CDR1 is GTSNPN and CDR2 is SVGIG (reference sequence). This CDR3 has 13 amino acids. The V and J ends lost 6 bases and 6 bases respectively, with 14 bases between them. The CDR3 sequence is CACETGGYEKLFF. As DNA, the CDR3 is TGTGCCTGTGAAACGGGGGGTTATGAAAAACTGTTTTTT.

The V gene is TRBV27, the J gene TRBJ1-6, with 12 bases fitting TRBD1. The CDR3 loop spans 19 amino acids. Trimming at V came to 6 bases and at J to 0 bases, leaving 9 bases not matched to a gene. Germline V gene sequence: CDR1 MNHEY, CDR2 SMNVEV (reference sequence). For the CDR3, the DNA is TGTGCCAGCAGCCGGGACAGGGGGCTTCTGAGCTCCTATAATTCACCCCTCCACTTT. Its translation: CASSRDRGLLSSYNSPLHF.

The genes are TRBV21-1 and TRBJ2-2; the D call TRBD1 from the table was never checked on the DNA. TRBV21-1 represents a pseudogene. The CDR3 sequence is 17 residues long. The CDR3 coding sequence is TGTGCCAGCAGCAGAAAGAGGGTACAGGGCCACACCGGGGAGCTGTTTTTT. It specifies CASSRKRVQGHTGELFF.

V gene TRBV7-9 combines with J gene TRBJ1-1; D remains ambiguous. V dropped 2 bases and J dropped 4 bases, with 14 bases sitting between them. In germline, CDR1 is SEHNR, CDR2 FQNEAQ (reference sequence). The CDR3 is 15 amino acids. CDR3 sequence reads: CASSLRSQAGTEAFF. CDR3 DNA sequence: TGTGCCAGCAGCTTAAGGTCTCAGGCCGGCACTGAAGCTTTCTTT.

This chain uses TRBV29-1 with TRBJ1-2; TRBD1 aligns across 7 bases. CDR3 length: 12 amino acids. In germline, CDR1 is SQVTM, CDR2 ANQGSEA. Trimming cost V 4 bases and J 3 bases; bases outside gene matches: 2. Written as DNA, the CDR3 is TGCAGCGTTGGACAGGGACACTATGGCTACACCTTC. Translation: CSVGQGHYGYTF.

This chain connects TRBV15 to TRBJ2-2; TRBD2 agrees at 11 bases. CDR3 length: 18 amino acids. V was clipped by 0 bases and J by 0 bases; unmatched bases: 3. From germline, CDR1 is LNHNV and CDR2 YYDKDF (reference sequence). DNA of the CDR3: TGTGCCACCAGCAGAGATTTTAGCGGGGGGGCGAACACCGGGGAGCTGTTTTTT. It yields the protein CATSRDFSGGANTGELFF.

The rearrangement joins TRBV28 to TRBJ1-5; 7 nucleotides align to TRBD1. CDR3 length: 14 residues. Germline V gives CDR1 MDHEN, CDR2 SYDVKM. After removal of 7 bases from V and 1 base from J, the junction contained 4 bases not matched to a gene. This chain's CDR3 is CASTPGGSNQPQHF. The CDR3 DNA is TGTGCCAGCACCCCAGGGGGGAGCAATCAGCCCCAGCATTTT.

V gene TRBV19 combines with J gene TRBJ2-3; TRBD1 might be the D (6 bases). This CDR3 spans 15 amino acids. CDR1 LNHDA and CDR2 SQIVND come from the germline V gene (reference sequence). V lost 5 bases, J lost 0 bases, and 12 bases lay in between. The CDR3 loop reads CASSARDTSTDTQYF. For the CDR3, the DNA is TGTGCCAGTAGTGCCCGGGACACTAGCACAGATACGCAGTATTTT.

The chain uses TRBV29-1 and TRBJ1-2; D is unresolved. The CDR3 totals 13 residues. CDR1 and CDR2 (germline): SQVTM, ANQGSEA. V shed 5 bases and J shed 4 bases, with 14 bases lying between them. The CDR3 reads CSVQTPGFYGYTF. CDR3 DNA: TGCAGCGTTCAAACCCCAGGTTTCTATGGCTACACCTTC.

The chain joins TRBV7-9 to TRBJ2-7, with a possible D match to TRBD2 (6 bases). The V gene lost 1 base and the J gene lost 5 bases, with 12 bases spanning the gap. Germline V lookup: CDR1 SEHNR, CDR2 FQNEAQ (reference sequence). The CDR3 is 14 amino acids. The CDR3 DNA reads TGTGCCAGCAGCTTAGTCGGGGGTGGCGACGAGCAGTACTTC. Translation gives CASSLVGGGDEQYF. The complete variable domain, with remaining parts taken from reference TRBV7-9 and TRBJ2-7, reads DTGVSQNPRHKITKRGQNVTFRCDPISEHNRLYWYRQTLGQGPEFLTYFQNEAQLEKSRLLSDRFSAERPKGSFSTLEIQRTEQGDSAMYLCASSLVGGGDEQYFGPGTRLTVT.

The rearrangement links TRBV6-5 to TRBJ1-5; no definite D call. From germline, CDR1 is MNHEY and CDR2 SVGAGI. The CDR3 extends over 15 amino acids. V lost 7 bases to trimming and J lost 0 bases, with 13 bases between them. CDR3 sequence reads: CASNRDGLSNQPQHF. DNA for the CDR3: TGTGCCAGCAACAGAGACGGCCTTAGCAATCAGCCCCAGCATTTT.

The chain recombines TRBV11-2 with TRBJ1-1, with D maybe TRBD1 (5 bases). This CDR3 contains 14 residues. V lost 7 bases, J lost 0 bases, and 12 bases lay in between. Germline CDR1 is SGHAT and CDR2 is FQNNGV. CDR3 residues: CASTREGLNTEAFF. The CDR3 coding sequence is TGTGCCAGCACCAGGGAGGGGTTGAACACTGAAGCTTTCTTT.

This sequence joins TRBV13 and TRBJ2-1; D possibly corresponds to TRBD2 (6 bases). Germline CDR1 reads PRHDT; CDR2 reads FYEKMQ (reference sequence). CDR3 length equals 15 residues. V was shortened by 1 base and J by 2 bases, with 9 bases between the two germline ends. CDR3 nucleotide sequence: TGTGCCAGCAGCTTAGTTAGCGGCACCTACAATGAGCAGTTCTTC. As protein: CASSLVSGTYNEQFF. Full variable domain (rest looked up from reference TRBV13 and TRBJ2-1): AAGVIQSPRHLIKEKRETATLKCYPIPRHDTVYWYQQGPGQDPQFLISFYEKMQSDKGSIPDRFSAQQFSDYHSELNMSSLELGDSALYFCASSLVSGTYNEQFFGPGTRLTVL.

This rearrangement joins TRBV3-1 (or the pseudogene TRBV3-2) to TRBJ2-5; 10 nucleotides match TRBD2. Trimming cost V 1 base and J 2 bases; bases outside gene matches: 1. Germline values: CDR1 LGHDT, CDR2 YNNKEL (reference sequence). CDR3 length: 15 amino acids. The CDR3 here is CASSQGAGGQETQYF. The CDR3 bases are TGTGCCAGCAGCCAAGGAGCGGGGGGGCAAGAGACCCAGTACTTC.

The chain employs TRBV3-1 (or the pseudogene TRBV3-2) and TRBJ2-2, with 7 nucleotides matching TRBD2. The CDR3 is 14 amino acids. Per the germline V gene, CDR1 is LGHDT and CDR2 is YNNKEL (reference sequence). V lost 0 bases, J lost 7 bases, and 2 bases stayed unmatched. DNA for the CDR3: TGTGCCAGCAGCCAAGAGCGGGGGAGCGGGGAGCTGTTTTTT. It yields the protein CASSQERGSGELFF.

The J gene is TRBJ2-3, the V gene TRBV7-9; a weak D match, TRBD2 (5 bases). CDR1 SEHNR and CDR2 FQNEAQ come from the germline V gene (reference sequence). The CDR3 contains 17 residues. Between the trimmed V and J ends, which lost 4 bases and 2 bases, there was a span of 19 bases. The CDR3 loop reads CASSSPRGSGLTDTQYF. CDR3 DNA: TGTGCCAGCAGCTCTCCCCGGGGAAGCGGCCTCACAGATACGCAGTATTTT.

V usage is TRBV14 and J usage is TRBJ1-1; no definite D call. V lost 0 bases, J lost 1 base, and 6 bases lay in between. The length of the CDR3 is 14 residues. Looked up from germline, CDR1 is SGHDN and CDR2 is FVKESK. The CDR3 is CASSQEPGNTEAFF. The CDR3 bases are TGTGCCAGCAGCCAAGAGCCAGGGAACACTGAAGCTTTCTTT.

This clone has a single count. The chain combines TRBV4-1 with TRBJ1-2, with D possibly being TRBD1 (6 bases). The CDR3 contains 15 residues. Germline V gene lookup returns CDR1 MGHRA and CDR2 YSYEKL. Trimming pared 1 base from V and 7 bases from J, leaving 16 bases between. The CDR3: CASSQGRQELVGYTF. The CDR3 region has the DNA TGCGCCAGCAGCCAAGGAAGACAGGAACTTGTTGGCTACACCTTC.

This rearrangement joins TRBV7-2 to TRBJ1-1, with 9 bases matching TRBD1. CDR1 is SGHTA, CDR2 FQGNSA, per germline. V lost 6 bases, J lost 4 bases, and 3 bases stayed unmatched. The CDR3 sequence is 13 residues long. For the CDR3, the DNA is TGTGCCAGCAGACAGGGGGCTATCACTGAAGCTTTCTTT. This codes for CASRQGAITEAFF.

The CDR3 here is CASSLYGTPQNFYGYTF. As DNA, the CDR3 is TGTGCCAGCAGTTTGTACGGGACACCTCAAAATTTCTATGGCTACACCTTC. The rearrangement joins TRBV28 to TRBJ1-2, with a possible D match to TRBD1 (6 bases). The length of the CDR3 is 17 residues. The germline V gene has CDR1 MDHEN and CDR2 SYDVKM. V was clipped by 3 bases and J by 4 bases, with 21 bases between them.

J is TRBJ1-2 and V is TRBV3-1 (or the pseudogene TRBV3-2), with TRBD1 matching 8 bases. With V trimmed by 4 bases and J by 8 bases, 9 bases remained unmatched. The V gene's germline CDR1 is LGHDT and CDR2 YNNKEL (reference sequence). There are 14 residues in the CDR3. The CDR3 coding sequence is TGTGCCAGCAGCCTGGGTGACAGGGGTTTCGGCTACACCTTC. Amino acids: CASSLGDRGFGYTF.

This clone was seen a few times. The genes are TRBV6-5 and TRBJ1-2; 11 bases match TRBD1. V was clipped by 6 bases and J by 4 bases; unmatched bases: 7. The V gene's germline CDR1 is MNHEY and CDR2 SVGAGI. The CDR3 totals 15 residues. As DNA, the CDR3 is TGTGCCAGCAGCGGTGGACAGGGGGCTATCTATGGCTACACCTTC. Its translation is CASSGGQGAIYGYTF.

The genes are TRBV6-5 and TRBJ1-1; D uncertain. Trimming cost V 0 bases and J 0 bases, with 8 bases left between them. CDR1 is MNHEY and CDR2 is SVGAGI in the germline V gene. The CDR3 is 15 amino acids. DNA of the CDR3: TGTGCCAGCAGTTACTCAACGGTTATGAACACTGAAGCTTTCTTT. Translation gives CASSYSTVMNTEAFF.

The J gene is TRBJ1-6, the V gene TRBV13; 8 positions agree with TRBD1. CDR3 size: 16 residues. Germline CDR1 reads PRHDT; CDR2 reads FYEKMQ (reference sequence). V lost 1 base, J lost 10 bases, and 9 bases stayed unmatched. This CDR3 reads CASSLAYRGIGSPLHF. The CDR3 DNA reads TGTGCCAGCAGCTTAGCGTACAGGGGGATAGGGTCACCCCTCCACTTT.

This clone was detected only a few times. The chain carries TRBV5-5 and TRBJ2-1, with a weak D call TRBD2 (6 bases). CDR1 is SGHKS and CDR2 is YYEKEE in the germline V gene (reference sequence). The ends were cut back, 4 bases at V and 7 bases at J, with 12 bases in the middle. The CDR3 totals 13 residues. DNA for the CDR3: TGTGCCAGCAGCCCCGGGACTTCGAATGAGCAGTTCTTC. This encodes CASSPGTSNEQFF.

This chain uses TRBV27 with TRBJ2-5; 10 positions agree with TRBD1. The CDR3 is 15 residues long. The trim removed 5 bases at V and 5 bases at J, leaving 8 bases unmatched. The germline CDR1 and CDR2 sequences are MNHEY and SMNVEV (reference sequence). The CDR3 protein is CASSRGQGESETQYF. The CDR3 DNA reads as TGTGCCAGCAGTCGTGGACAGGGGGAATCCGAGACCCAGTACTTC.

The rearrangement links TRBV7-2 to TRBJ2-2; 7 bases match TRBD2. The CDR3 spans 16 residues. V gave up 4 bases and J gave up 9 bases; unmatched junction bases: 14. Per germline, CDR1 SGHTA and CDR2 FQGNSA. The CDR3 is CASSWEGPRRKWELFF. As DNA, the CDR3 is TGTGCCAGCAGCTGGGAGGGCCCCCGGAGGAAGTGGGAGCTGTTTTTT.